This T cell receptor beta chain is from a study of T cell responses to AZD1222 COVID-19 vaccine. Overall study context: Researchers grouped second doses given at about 4 or about 12 weeks into one pool. Study-wide results and caveats: Dominant at 160-218 and 743-854, vaccine-associated CD4 TCRs also spanned spike. Scientists sampled the repertoires only once the peak T cell response had passed. Clonal diversity may have been underestimated, and the donors were mostly white British, with more females than males.

Here immunoSEQ multiplex PCR was the method, and the copy in TCRdb shows in-frame clones only, minus some. The sample contains over 110,000 clones, 80% to 95% of which appear only once. There are 14 residues in the CDR3. CDR1 MDHEN and CDR2 SYDVKM come from the germline V gene. The junction had 6 bases not matched to a gene; V was cut back by 5 bases and J by 6 bases. Of note for this clone: The antigen is undetermined.

The chain joins TRBV28 to TRBJ2-2; 7 nucleotides match TRBD1. The source material was peripheral blood, sampled on day 0 of AZD1222 vaccination. This sequence was found in an adult in good health. The CDR3 region is CASSLTGIAGELFF. In nucleotides, the CDR3 is TGTGCCAGCAGTCTGACAGGGATCGCCGGGGAGCTGTTTTTT.